What follows describes a single T cell receptor beta chain. Its antigen is as yet unknown. The PCR had 60 Vbeta and 13 Jbeta primers. Libraries were prepared by immunoSEQ multiplex PCR; TCRdb keeps only in-frame clonotypes and omits some of them. The profile shows 150,000 to 200,000 clones, roughly four fifths of them singletons. Germline V gene sequence: CDR1 SGHTA, CDR2 FQGNSA. The length of the CDR3 is 12 residues. Deletions cut 7 bases from V and 3 bases from J, with 8 bases between. These data come from a study of cytomegalovirus exposure and HLA in healthy donors. Study outcomes and limitations: Accurate HLA-A and HLA-B prediction from TCR beta sequences was reported for most subjects.

Sequenced: PBMCs. This TCR was recovered from a woman aged 18-29 years in good health and CMV-seronegative. This chain joins TRBV7-2 and TRBJ2-3; D is uncertain. The CDR3 coding sequence is TGTGCCAGCACCTCCTTTACAGATACGCAGTATTTT. Its translation is CASTSFTDTQYF.